The clone carrying this T cell receptor (beta chain) was seen many times. The CDR3 contains 14 residues. The ends were cut back, 6 bases at V and 12 bases at J, with 21 bases in the middle. This sample was taken from a study of T cells in Graves' hyperthyroidism and ophthalmopathy. TCR beta CDR3 sequences were amplified from RNA transcripts. First-round RT-PCR with HTBI primers amplified the TCR CDR3 region. TCRdb reprocessed the multiplex PCR reads with MiXCR, giving one entry per CDR3 protein. The sample carries approximately 600,000 distinct CDR3 sequences, 12% to 15% recorded once. The study included ophthalmopathy patients with Clinical Activity Score at least 3, NOSPECS grade at least 4 and duration under 3 months.

The clonotype comes from a woman aged 18-29 years with Graves' ophthalmopathy. What was sequenced was blood. This sequence joins TRBV12-3 or TRBV12-4 and TRBJ2-1, with D perhaps TRBD2 (6 bases). The CDR3: CASSYRDGLARQFF. The CDR3 DNA sequence: TGTGCCAGCAGCTATCGGGACGGTCTAGCGCGGCAGTTCTTC.